Listed below are T cell receptor beta chains from one sample, sequenced in a study of T cells in Graves' hyperthyroidism and ophthalmopathy. TCRdb itself ran the multiplex PCR reads through MiXCR, one entry per CDR3 protein. The sample carries about 560,000 distinct CDR3 sequences, about half recorded once. The sequenced sample was peripheral blood or thyroid tissue (not recorded which). These receptor sequences come from a woman aged 18 to 35 with Graves' hyperthyroidism. Each CDR3 is given with its conserved first and last residue. D genes are given only for firm matches. The size of a clone is reported for some rows only, either as once, few or many, or as a class for expanded clones.

>.|TRBV2|TRBD2|TRBJ2-5
TGTGCCAGCAGTTTCCAGACTAGCAAAGAGACCCAGTACTTC
CASSFQTSKETQYF
>.|TRBV12-3/TRBV12-4|TRBD1|TRBJ1-4
TGTGCCAGCCGTCCGGGACAGATTAATGAAAAACTGTTTTTT
CASRPGQINEKLFF
>many|TRBV29-1|.|TRBJ2-5
TGCAGCGTTGCCGGCCTTCAAGAGACCCAGTACTTC
CSVAGLQETQYF
>many|TRBV25-1|.|TRBJ1-1
TGTGCCAGCAGGAAGGGGGGGGCGCGGGCCACTGAAGCTTTCTTT
CASRKGGARATEAFF
>.|TRBV2|.|TRBJ2-7
TGTGCCAGCAGTGATCGGGCAGGGGACCCTGGGGGCTACGAGCAGTACTTC
CASSDRAGDPGGYEQYF
>.|TRBV12-3/TRBV12-4|.|TRBJ2-7
TGTGCCAGCAGGCACGGGGGCGACGAGCAGTACTTC
CASRHGGDEQYF
>.|TRBV10-2|TRBD1|TRBJ2-5
TGCGCCAGCAGTGCCCCGGGACAGGGAGGCGGGCAAGAGACCCAGTACTTC
CASSAPGQGGGQETQYF
>once|TRBV15|.|TRBJ2-4
TGTGCCACCAGCAGAGATTCGGCGGGACCAAACATTCAGTACTTC
CATSRDSAGPNIQYF
>many|TRBV25-1|.|TRBJ2-7
TGTGCCAGCAGTGGAGCACTCGGAAACCCCTACGAGCAGTACTTC
CASSGALGNPYEQYF
>.|TRBV7-9|.|TRBJ2-7
TGCGCCAGCAGCCAAGATGTCACCTACGAGCAGTACTTC
CASSQDVTYEQYF
>.|TRBV15|TRBD1|TRBJ1-2
TGCGCCAGCAGCTCGATTCAGGGGGACTATGGCTACGCCTTC
CASSSIQGDYGYAF
>.|TRBV7-3|TRBD2|TRBJ2-3
TGTGCCAGCAGCCCCGGGGAGGGCCACAGCACAGATACGCAGTATTTT
CASSPGEGHSTDTQYF
>many|TRBV15|TRBD2|TRBJ2-7
TGTGCCACCAGCAGACCGCGGGGGGACGGGTCCTACGAGCAGTACTTC
CATSRPRGDGSYEQYF
>.|TRBV11-2|.|TRBJ2-7
TGTGCCAGCAGCTTATATGCGGGACTCAGCTCCTACGAGCAGTACTTC
CASSLYAGLSSYEQYF
>few|TRBV7-6|TRBD1|TRBJ1-3
TGTGCCAGCAGCAAACGGGACAGCGTCCTCTCTGGAAACACCATATATTTT
CASSKRDSVLSGNTIYF
>.|TRBV2|TRBD2|TRBJ2-7
TGTGCCAGCAGTGATTCGGTGGGCGGGAGTCGATACGAGCAGTACTTC
CASSDSVGGSRYEQYF
>.|TRBV29-1|.|TRBJ2-6
TGCAGCGTTGAAGGGGCCAACGTCCTGACTTTC
CSVEGANVLTF
>.|TRBV10-3|.|TRBJ1-4
TGTGCCATCAGTGAGTCAGACAGAAAGAGTGAAAAACTGTTTTTT
CAISESDRKSEKLFF
>many|TRBV7-2|TRBD1|TRBJ2-7
TGTGCCAGTAGTCCCGGACAGGGAGGCTACGAGCAGTACTTC
CASSPGQGGYEQYF
>.|TRBV14|.|TRBJ1-5
TGTGCCAGCAGCCTATACCGGGTGCAGGGTGGCAATCAGCCCCAGCATTTT
CASSLYRVQGGNQPQHF
>.|TRBV19|.|TRBJ1-1
TGTGCCAGTGCGGGACTGTTGAACACTGAAGCTTTCTTT
CASAGLLNTEAFF
>few|TRBV19|.|TRBJ2-6
TGTGCCAGCAGGCCACAGTCTAGCTCTGGGGCCAACGTCCTGACTTTC
CASRPQSSSGANVLTF
>.|TRBV7-9|.|TRBJ1-1
TGTGCCAGCAGACTAGACAGGAGGCGGGACACTGAAGCTTTCTTT
CASRLDRRRDTEAFF
>few|TRBV7-9|.|TRBJ2-5
TGTGCCAGCAGCCCCGAAAGCGTTAAAGAGACCCAGTACTTC
CASSPESVKETQYF
>.|TRBV14|TRBD2|TRBJ2-5
TGTGCCAGCAGCCAAGGCGGGGGGAGAAAAGAGACCCAGTACTTC
CASSQGGGRKETQYF
>.|TRBV9|.|TRBJ2-7
TGTGCCAGCAGCGTAGGGGACGGCCAGGGGGGGGGCTACGAGCAGTACTTC
CASSVGDGQGGGYEQYF
>.|TRBV7-2|TRBD1|TRBJ1-4
TGTGCCAGCAGCTTATCAGGGGGCGCGAACACTGAAAAACTGTTTTTT
CASSLSGGANTEKLFF
>few|TRBV7-2|.|TRBJ2-7
TGTGCCAGCAGCTCCGGGACCATAACCTACGAGCAGTACTTC
CASSSGTITYEQYF
>.|TRBV7-9|TRBD2|TRBJ2-2
TGTGCCAGCAGCTCGCACGGACTAGCAGGCGGGGAGCTGTTTTTT
CASSSHGLAGGELFF
>.|TRBV10-3|.|TRBJ1-1
TGTGCCATCAGTGAGTCGACGGCGCAGCCCGAAGCTTTCTTT
CAISESTAQPEAFF
>many|TRBV12-3/TRBV12-4|.|TRBJ1-2
TGTGCCAGCAGTTTAGCCGGGCCTAACTATGGCTACACCTTC
CASSLAGPNYGYTF